The source of this TCR beta chain is a study of blood T cell repertoires in COVID-19. Whole-study context: The origin of the acute and convalescent COVID-19 samples was the United States, Italy and Spain.

V was pared by 6 bases and J by 1 base, with 9 bases between. The germline V gene encodes CDR1 MNHEY and CDR2 SVGEGT. There are 14 residues in the CDR3. Some clones are missing from TCRdb's copy, which holds only in-frame ones; the method was immunoSEQ multiplex PCR. Of around 140,000 clones listed, about 90% are singletons. The chain has TRBV6-2 or TRBV6-3 and TRBJ2-2; D might be TRBD1 (6 bases). Specimen: peripheral blood. The TCR originated in a man of 80 years or more with acute or convalescent COVID-19. The CDR3 region has the DNA TGTGCCAGCAGCCCGGACAGGAACACCGGGGAGCTGTTTTTT. Translated: CASSPDRNTGELFF.